This T cell receptor beta chain was captured in a study of blood T cell repertoires in COVID-19. The CDR3 sequence is 14 residues long. CDR1 is SGHTA, CDR2 FQGTGA, per germline. V shed 5 bases and J 9 bases; nucleotides not matched to a gene: 7. Assay used: immunoSEQ multiplex PCR; TCRdb lists only in-frame clones, some missing. The sample comprises about 140,000 clones, about 87% of which are singletons, and about 2.5% rests with the top ten. Sequenced sample: peripheral blood. The V and J genes are TRBV7-3 and TRBJ1-6; 7 bases are shared with TRBD1. This TCR was recovered from a human donor with COVID-19, enrolled during active disease. The donor label of this sample is uncertain. CDR3 DNA sequence: TGTGCCAGCAGCCAGGGGGGTGACAGTTCACCCCTCCACTTT. Amino acid sequence: CASSQGGDSSPLHF.